Below are 29 T cell receptor beta chains sequenced from a single sample in a study of blood T cell repertoires in COVID-19. Profiled with immunoSEQ multiplex PCR; TCRdb holds only in-frame clones, not every one. The profile shows 120,000 to 150,000 clones, roughly 84% of them singletons. Sequenced: peripheral blood. The origin of the receptors is a human donor in a cohort sampled during active COVID-19.

V gene TRBV14 combines with J gene TRBJ2-3; D possibly corresponds to TRBD1 (5 bases). The V gene lost 0 bases and the J gene lost 2 bases, with 9 bases spanning the gap. Germline CDR1 SGHDN, CDR2 FVKESK. The length of the CDR3 is 15 residues. CDR3 coding DNA: TGTGCCAGCAGCCAAGACAGGGTTAACACAGATACGCAGTATTTT. The encoded protein is CASSQDRVNTDTQYF.

The chain carries TRBV2 and TRBJ1-2, with a tentative D call TRBD1 (5 bases). V lost 6 bases, J lost 4 bases, and 12 bases lay in between. From germline, CDR1 is SNHLY and CDR2 FYNNEI. The CDR3 loop spans 13 amino acids. The CDR3 loop reads CASRGGDGYGYTF. Written as DNA, the CDR3 is TGTGCCAGCAGGGGGGGGGACGGCTATGGCTACACCTTC.

J is TRBJ1-2 and V is TRBV19; TRBD1 aligns across 7 bases. The CDR3 totals 11 residues. J gave up 14 bases and V 4 bases, and 7 bases lay outside the gene matches. Germline lookup yields CDR1 LNHDA and CDR2 SQIVND (reference sequence). CDR3 DNA: TGTGCCAGTAGTACCCGACAGGGCGGGACCTTC. This translates into CASSTRQGGTF. Full variable domain (rest looked up from reference TRBV19 and TRBJ1-2): DGGITQSPKYLFRKEGQNVTLSCEQNLNHDAMYWYRQDPGQGLRLIYYSQIVNDFQKGDIAEGYSVSREKKESFPLTVTSAQKNPTAFYLCASSTRQGGTFGSGTRLTVV.

The chain links TRBV2 to TRBJ2-7, with 7 bases aligning to TRBD2. Germline V gene data show CDR1 as SNHLY and CDR2 as FYNNEI. The CDR3 extends over 14 amino acids. V shed 7 bases, J shed 7 bases, and the junction held 13 bases outside the gene matches. In DNA, the CDR3 is TGTGCCAGCAAGAAAGGACTAGACTCGGGGGAGCAGTACTTC. Protein product: CASKKGLDSGEQYF. Full variable domain (missing parts from reference TRBV2 and TRBJ2-7): EPEVTQTPSHQVTQMGQEVILRCVPISNHLYFYWYRQILGQKVEFLVSFYNNEISEKSEIFDDQFSVERPDGSNFTLKIRSTKLEDSAMYFCASKKGLDSGEQYFGPGTRLTVT.

The rearrangement joins TRBV27 to TRBJ2-3; 10 bases match TRBD2. Germline values: CDR1 MNHEY, CDR2 SMNVEV (reference sequence). The CDR3 has 14 residues. Trimming at V came to 3 bases and at J to 8 bases, leaving 5 bases not matched to a gene. The CDR3 sequence is CASSLRSGGATQYF. CDR3 in DNA: TGTGCCAGCAGTTTGAGAAGCGGGGGGGCTACGCAGTATTTT.

The chain uses TRBV4-2 and TRBJ2-3; 14 positions agree with TRBD2. The CDR3 runs to 20 residues. Germline lookup yields CDR1 LGHNA and CDR2 YNFKEQ. Trimming cost V 0 bases and J 1 base; bases outside gene matches: 9. CDR3 sequence reads: CASSQDEGLAGAGGTDTQYF. The DNA of the CDR3 is TGTGCCAGCAGCCAAGATGAGGGACTAGCGGGGGCCGGGGGCACAGATACGCAGTATTTT.

The J gene is TRBJ1-2, the V gene TRBV19; tentatively, D is TRBD1 (5 bases). The CDR3 covers 13 residues. Trimming pared 7 bases from V and 0 bases from J, leaving 9 bases between. Germline CDR1 reads LNHDA; CDR2 reads SQIVND (reference sequence). The CDR3 is CASNRQPNYGYTF. The CDR3 DNA sequence: TGTGCCAGTAATCGACAGCCTAACTATGGCTACACCTTC.

V and J are TRBV3-1 (or the pseudogene TRBV3-2) and TRBJ2-7, with 7 bases lining up with TRBD1. Germline loops: CDR1 LGHDT, CDR2 YNNKEL (reference sequence). The V gene end was trimmed by 3 bases and the J gene end by 2 bases; junction bases not matched to a gene: 7. The length of the CDR3 is 15 residues. In DNA form, the CDR3 reads TGTGCCAGCAGCCAGGCGACAGGGCGGCCCTACGAGCAGTACTTC. Protein sequence: CASSQATGRPYEQYF.

The sample holds one count of this clone. This chain connects TRBV7-9 to TRBJ2-1; D perhaps matches TRBD2 (6 bases). The germline gives CDR1 SEHNR, CDR2 FQNEAQ (reference sequence). Between the trimmed V and J ends, which lost 5 bases and 8 bases, there was a span of 19 bases. The CDR3 covers 15 residues. CDR3: CASSPEGTPRDEQFF. CDR3 sequence (DNA): TGTGCCAGCAGCCCAGAAGGGACTCCACGGGATGAGCAGTTCTTC.

This sequence joins TRBV28 and TRBJ1-2, with a weak D call TRBD1 (6 bases). Germline assignment: CDR1 MDHEN and CDR2 SYDVKM. The CDR3 runs 18 residues. Trimming cost V 2 bases and J 5 bases, with 24 bases left between them. CDR3 amino acids: CASSLLGPEGVRLYGYTF. CDR3 bases: TGTGCCAGCAGTTTACTTGGGCCCGAGGGGGTTCGGCTATATGGCTACACCTTC.

The J gene is TRBJ1-1, the V gene TRBV13, with D possibly matching TRBD1 (5 bases). V was trimmed by 5 bases and J by 4 bases, leaving 20 bases between them. Germline V gene sequence: CDR1 PRHDT, CDR2 FYEKMQ (reference sequence). The CDR3 has 16 residues. The CDR3 is CASSQSSGTGGTEAFF. CDR3 DNA: TGTGCCAGCAGCCAAAGTTCCGGGACCGGGGGCACTGAAGCTTTCTTT.

The V gene is TRBV7-3, the J gene TRBJ2-3; 10 bases are shared with TRBD2. The J segment lost 5 bases and the V segment lost 4 bases, leaving 6 bases of the junction unmatched. The germline gives CDR1 SGHTA, CDR2 FQGTGA. The CDR3 is 15 residues long. The CDR3 reads CASSSTSGEIDTQYF. The CDR3 nucleotides are TGTGCCAGCAGCTCCACTAGCGGGGAGATAGATACGCAGTATTTT.

CDR3 in amino acids: CASSLPGQGGLNEKLFF. CDR3 nucleotides: TGCGCCAGCAGCTTGCCTGGACAGGGGGGATTGAATGAAAAACTGTTTTTT. The chain links TRBV5-1 to TRBJ1-4; TRBD1 matches at 10 bases. The CDR3 runs to 17 residues. Losses at the gene ends were 1 base for V and 5 bases for J; bases not matched to a gene: 8. Per the germline V gene, CDR1 is SGHRS and CDR2 is YFSETQ.

The rearrangement joins TRBV7-9 to TRBJ2-7; 7 bases match TRBD2. CDR1 and CDR2 (germline): SEHNR, FQNEAQ (reference sequence). The V and J ends lost 1 base and 0 bases, in that order; junction bases with no gene match: 0. CDR3 length equals 14 residues. The CDR3 nucleotides are TGTGCCAGCAGCTTAGGGGGGGGCTCCTACGAGCAGTACTTC. Translated, it gives CASSLGGGSYEQYF.

This chain links TRBV7-3 with TRBJ2-5; the match to TRBD2 covers 8 bases. The J segment lost 3 bases and the V segment lost 5 bases, leaving 2 bases of the junction unmatched. Germline V gene sequence: CDR1 SGHTA, CDR2 FQGTGA. There are 13 residues in the CDR3. This chain's CDR3 is CASSLGLEETQYF. In DNA form, the CDR3 reads TGTGCCAGCAGCCTGGGACTAGAAGAGACCCAGTACTTC.

This clone was seen only once. Here the CDR3 DNA reads TGTGCCAGCAGTAAGGGACAGGCGCACACCGGGGAGCTGTTTTTT. Amino acid sequence: CASSKGQAHTGELFF. J is TRBJ2-2 and V is TRBV6-6; 8 nucleotides match TRBD1. Germline V gene lookup returns CDR1 MNHNY and CDR2 SVGAGI (reference sequence). The J segment lost 3 bases and the V segment lost 5 bases, leaving 5 bases of the junction unmatched. There are 15 residues in the CDR3.

V usage is TRBV5-1 and J usage is TRBJ1-2, with 9 bases matching TRBD1. V lost 0 bases and J lost 6; bases outside the gene matches: 3. CDR1 and CDR2 from the germline V gene are SGHRS and YFSETQ. The CDR3 spans 14 residues. The CDR3 sequence: CASSLGDRENGYTF. In DNA, the CDR3 is TGCGCCAGCAGCTTGGGGGACAGGGAAAATGGCTACACCTTC.

J is TRBJ2-6 and V is TRBV4-2; tentative D call: TRBD1 (5 bases). V was clipped by 2 bases and J by 0 bases, with 20 bases between them. CDR1 is LGHNA, CDR2 YNFKEQ, per germline. The CDR3 sequence is 20 residues long. As DNA, the CDR3 is TGTGCCAGCAGCCAAATCGGTAAGGGGTTCCCCACCTCTGGGGCCAACGTCCTGACTTTC. Protein sequence: CASSQIGKGFPTSGANVLTF.

V gene TRBV5-1 combines with J gene TRBJ1-4, with TRBD1 as a possible D gene (5 bases). Trimming removed 0 bases at V and 6 bases at J, with 12 bases between. Germline loops: CDR1 SGHRS, CDR2 YFSETQ. This CDR3 contains 15 residues. This CDR3 reads CASSLAPGVDEKLFF. The DNA of the CDR3 is TGCGCCAGCAGCTTGGCTCCGGGGGTGGATGAAAAACTGTTTTTT.

This chain uses TRBV7-9 with TRBJ1-1; TRBD1 aligns across 7 bases. This CDR3 has 14 amino acids. CDR1 and CDR2 from the germline V gene are SEHNR and FQNEAQ (reference sequence). J lost 3 bases, V lost 6 bases, and 7 bases had no gene match. CDR3 nucleotides: TGTGCCAGCAGATTGACAGGGCCGGACACTGAAGCTTTCTTT. Translation gives CASRLTGPDTEAFF.

The V call is TRBV28, the J call TRBJ1-2; TRBD1 matches at 8 bases. The CDR3 consists of 18 residues. Germline trimming cut 2 bases from V and 2 bases from J; bases unmatched to any gene: 13. Per the germline V gene, CDR1 is MDHEN and CDR2 is SYDVKM. DNA for the CDR3: TGTGCCAGCAGTTTACTCGGGACAGGCGGAGGGTCGAACTATGGCTACACCTTC. This codes for CASSLLGTGGGSNYGYTF.

This clone was counted once. The chain combines TRBV10-3 with TRBJ1-6; 9 bases align to TRBD1. Germline assignment: CDR1 ENHRY and CDR2 SYGVKD. V shed 4 bases, J shed 8 bases, and the junction held 6 bases outside the gene matches. The CDR3 consists of 15 residues. CDR3 sequence: CAISGRQGGDSPLHF. The CDR3, as DNA: TGTGCCATCAGTGGAAGACAGGGGGGAGATTCACCCCTCCACTTT.

The chain carries TRBV20-1 and TRBJ2-7; maybe TRBD1 (5 bases). The length of the CDR3 is 11 residues. Germline CDR1 is DFQATT and CDR2 is SNEGSKA (reference sequence). The V and J ends lost 0 bases and 6 bases respectively, with 6 bases between them. CDR3 sequence reads: CSARDRVEQYF. DNA for the CDR3: TGCAGTGCTAGAGACAGGGTCGAGCAGTACTTC.

CDR3 region: CAWSQQAGVTEAFF. CDR3 bases: TGTGCCTGGAGTCAACAAGCAGGGGTCACTGAAGCTTTCTTT. This chain joins TRBV30 and TRBJ1-1, with a tentative D call TRBD1 (6 bases). Germline V CDR1 and CDR2: GTSNPN, SVGIG (reference sequence). The V end lost 2 bases, the J end lost 4 bases, and 14 bases lay between the germline ends. The length of the CDR3 is 14 residues.

This chain joins TRBV24-1 and TRBJ1-5; TRBD1 might be the D (5 bases). Germline V gene data show CDR1 as KGHDR and CDR2 as SFDVKD. The V end was cut by 4 bases, the J end by 0 bases, with 18 bases between. The CDR3 has 18 residues. The CDR3 sequence is CATSDGGPGILSNQPQHF. The CDR3 DNA reads TGTGCCACCAGTGACGGGGGTCCAGGGATCCTTAGCAATCAGCCCCAGCATTTT.

The J gene is TRBJ2-2, the V gene TRBV7-2; TRBD1 matches at 8 bases. The CDR3 totals 17 residues. V was pared by 5 bases and J by 5 bases, with 13 bases of the junction left unmatched. Germline CDR1 and CDR2: SGHTA and FQGNSA. CDR3 in DNA: TGTGCCAGCAGCAAAAACTTGCCCGGACAGGGAACCGGGGAGCTGTTTTTT. This codes for CASSKNLPGQGTGELFF.

J is TRBJ2-7 and V is TRBV7-2, with TRBD2 matching over 10 bases. CDR1 is SGHTA and CDR2 is FQGNSA in the germline V gene. Germline trimming cut 5 bases from V and 0 bases from J; bases unmatched to any gene: 7. The length of the CDR3 is 16 residues. The CDR3 region is CASSISGGALSYEQYF. The CDR3 bases are TGTGCCAGCAGCATAAGCGGGGGGGCCCTCTCCTACGAGCAGTACTTC.

The chain uses TRBV6-5 and TRBJ2-7; 8 nucleotides agree with TRBD1. The CDR3 spans 14 residues. The trim removed 7 bases at V and 0 bases at J, leaving 5 bases unmatched. Germline values: CDR1 MNHEY, CDR2 SVGAGI. This CDR3 reads CASILQGGSYEQYF. CDR3 DNA: TGTGCCAGCATTTTACAGGGGGGCTCCTACGAGCAGTACTTC.

This chain joins TRBV9 and TRBJ1-1, with 7 bases that match TRBD1. This CDR3 comprises 14 residues. From germline, CDR1 is SGDLS and CDR2 YYNGEE. V lost 3 bases, J lost 5 bases, and 7 bases stayed unmatched. The CDR3 loop is CASSESPGGTEAFF. The CDR3 DNA is TGTGCCAGCAGCGAGTCGCCAGGGGGAACTGAAGCTTTCTTT.